This TCR beta chain was found in a study of identical twins. V lost 1 base, J lost 8 bases, and 11 bases lay in between. CDR3 length equals 14 residues. Germline V gives CDR1 SEHNR, CDR2 FQNEAQ (reference sequence). General observations from the study: Instead of following the same donors, the conclusions were based on cross-sectional statistical analysis.

This clonotype was counted ten times or more. Its specificity is unknown. Healthy Caucasian individuals made up all the donors. Using its own MiXCR run on the 5' RACE reads, TCRdb lists one record per CDR3 protein. The sample contains 650,000 to 750,000 distinct CDR3 sequences, around 20% of which appear only once. A further study also used this sample, focusing on T cells expressing NK-cell markers. Per that study: HCMV specificity of the expanded NKG2C+ T cell clones was not established.

The chain joins TRBV7-9 to TRBJ1-4; D might be TRBD1 (5 bases). The receptor was isolated from a woman between 18 and 29 years old in good health. Sequences were obtained from PBMCs. In DNA, the CDR3 is TGTGCCAGCAGCTTAGGGGCAGGGAACGAAAAACTGTTTTTT. As protein: CASSLGAGNEKLFF.